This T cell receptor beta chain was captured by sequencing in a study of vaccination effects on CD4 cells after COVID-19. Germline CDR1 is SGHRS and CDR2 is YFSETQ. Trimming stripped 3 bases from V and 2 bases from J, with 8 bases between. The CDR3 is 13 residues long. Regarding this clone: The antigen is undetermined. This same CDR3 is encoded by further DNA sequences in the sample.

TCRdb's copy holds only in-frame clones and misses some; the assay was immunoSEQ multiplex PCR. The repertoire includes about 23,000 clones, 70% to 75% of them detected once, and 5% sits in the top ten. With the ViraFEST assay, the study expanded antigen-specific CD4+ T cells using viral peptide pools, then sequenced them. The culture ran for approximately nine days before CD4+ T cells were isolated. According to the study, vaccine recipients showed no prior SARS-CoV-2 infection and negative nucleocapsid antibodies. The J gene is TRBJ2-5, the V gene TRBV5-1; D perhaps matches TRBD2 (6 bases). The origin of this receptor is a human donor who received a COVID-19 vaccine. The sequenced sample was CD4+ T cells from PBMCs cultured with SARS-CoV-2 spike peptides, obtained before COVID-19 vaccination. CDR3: CASSWDLQETQYF. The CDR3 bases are TGCGCCAGCAGCTGGGACTTACAAGAGACCCAGTACTTC.